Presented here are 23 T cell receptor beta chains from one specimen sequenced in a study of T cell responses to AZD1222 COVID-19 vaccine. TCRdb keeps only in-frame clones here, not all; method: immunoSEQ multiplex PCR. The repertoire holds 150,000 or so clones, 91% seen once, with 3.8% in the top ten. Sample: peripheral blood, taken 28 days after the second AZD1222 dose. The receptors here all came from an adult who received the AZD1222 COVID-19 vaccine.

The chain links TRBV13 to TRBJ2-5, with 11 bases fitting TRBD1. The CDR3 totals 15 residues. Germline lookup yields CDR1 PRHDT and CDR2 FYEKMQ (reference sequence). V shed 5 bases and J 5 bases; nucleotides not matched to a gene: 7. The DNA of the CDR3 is TGTGCCAGCAGCCGACGGACAGGGGGCGAGGAGACCCAGTACTTC. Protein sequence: CASSRRTGGEETQYF.

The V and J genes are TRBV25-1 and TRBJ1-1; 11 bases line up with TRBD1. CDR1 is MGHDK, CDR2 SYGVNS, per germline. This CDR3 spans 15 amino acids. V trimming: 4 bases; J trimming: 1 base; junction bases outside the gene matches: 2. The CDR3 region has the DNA TGTGCCAGCAGTGGGGGGACAGGGGGGAACACTGAAGCTTTCTTT. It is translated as CASSGGTGGNTEAFF.

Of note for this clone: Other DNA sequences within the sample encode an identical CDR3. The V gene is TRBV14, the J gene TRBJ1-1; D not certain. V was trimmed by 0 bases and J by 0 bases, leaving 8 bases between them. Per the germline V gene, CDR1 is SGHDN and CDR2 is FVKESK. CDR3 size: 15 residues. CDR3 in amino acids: CASSQERGMNTEAFF. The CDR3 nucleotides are TGTGCCAGCAGCCAAGAGCGAGGGATGAACACTGAAGCTTTCTTT.

The CDR3 is CASSWRETQYF. CDR3 sequence (DNA): TGTGCCAGCAGCTGGCGGGAGACCCAGTACTTC. V and J are TRBV11-2 and TRBJ2-5; D is ambiguous. CDR3 length equals 11 residues. Germline loops: CDR1 SGHAT, CDR2 FQNNGV. The germline V and J ends were trimmed by 4 bases and 5 bases, with 5 bases remaining between them.

In nucleotides, the CDR3 is TGCAGCGTTCAGACAGGGACGAGAAACTCCTACGAGCAGTACTTC. Its translation: CSVQTGTRNSYEQYF. The chain carries TRBV29-1 and TRBJ2-7; 7 positions agree with TRBD1. The CDR3 totals 15 residues. CDR1 SQVTM and CDR2 ANQGSEA come from the germline V gene. The trim removed 5 bases at V and 0 bases at J, leaving 10 bases unmatched.

The CDR3 DNA follows: TGTGCCAGCAGCACCCTGACTAGCGGGGAACTCTACGAGCAGTACTTC. Translating gives CASSTLTSGELYEQYF. V and J are TRBV7-2 and TRBJ2-7, with TRBD2 matching over 11 bases. From germline, CDR1 is SGHTA and CDR2 FQGNSA. The CDR3 runs 16 residues. V was pared by 5 bases and J by 3 bases, with 9 bases of the junction left unmatched.

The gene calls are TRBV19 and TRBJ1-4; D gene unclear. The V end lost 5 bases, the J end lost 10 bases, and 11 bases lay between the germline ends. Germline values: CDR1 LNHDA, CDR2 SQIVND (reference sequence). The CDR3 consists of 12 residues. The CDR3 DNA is TGTGCCAGTAGTCCTCCACAAGGAAAACTGTTTTTT. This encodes CASSPPQGKLFF. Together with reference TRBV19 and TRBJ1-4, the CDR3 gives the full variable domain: DGGITQSPKYLFRKEGQNVTLSCEQNLNHDAMYWYRQDPGQGLRLIYYSQIVNDFQKGDIAEGYSVSREKKESFPLTVTSAQKNPTAFYLCASSPPQGKLFFGSGTQLSVL.

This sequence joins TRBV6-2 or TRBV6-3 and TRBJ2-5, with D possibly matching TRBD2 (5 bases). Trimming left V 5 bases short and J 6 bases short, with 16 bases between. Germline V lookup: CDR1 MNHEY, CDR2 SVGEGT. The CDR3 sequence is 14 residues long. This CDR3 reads CASSGSLAWKTQYF. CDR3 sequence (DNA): TGTGCCAGCAGTGGTAGTCTAGCCTGGAAGACCCAGTACTTC.

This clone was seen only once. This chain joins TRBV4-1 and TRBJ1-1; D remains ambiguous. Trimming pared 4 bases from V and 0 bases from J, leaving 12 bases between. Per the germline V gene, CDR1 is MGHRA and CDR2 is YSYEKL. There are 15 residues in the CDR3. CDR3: CASSRTNSVNTEAFF. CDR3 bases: TGCGCCAGCAGCCGGACGAATTCGGTGAACACTGAAGCTTTCTTT.

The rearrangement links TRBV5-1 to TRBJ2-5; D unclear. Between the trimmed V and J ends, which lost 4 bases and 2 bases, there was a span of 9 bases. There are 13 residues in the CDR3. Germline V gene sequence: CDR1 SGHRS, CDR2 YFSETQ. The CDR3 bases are TGCGCCAGCAGCCTAAAAGGTCAAGAGACCCAGTACTTC. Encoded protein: CASSLKGQETQYF.

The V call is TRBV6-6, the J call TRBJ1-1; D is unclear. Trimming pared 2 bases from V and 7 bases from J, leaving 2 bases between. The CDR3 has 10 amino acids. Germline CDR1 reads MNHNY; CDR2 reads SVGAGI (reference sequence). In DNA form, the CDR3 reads TGTGCCAGCAGTTACATTGAAGCTTTCTTT. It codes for CASSYIEAFF.

The CDR3 DNA follows: TGTGCCAGCAGCTGGGGGGGACAGGGGAAAGGCTACACCTTC. It encodes CASSWGGQGKGYTF. This chain connects TRBV7-9 to TRBJ1-2; 10 bases map to TRBD1. Per germline, CDR1 SEHNR and CDR2 FQNEAQ (reference sequence). This CDR3 has 14 amino acids. V shed 4 bases and J 8 bases; nucleotides not matched to a gene: 7.

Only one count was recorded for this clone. The CDR3 DNA is TGCGCCAGCAGCTGGGGGACTAGCGGGCCTTACAATGAGCAGTTCTTC. Its protein product is CASSWGTSGPYNEQFF. J is TRBJ2-1 and V is TRBV5-1; 12 bases are shared with TRBD2. The trim removed 3 bases at V and 4 bases at J, leaving 5 bases unmatched. CDR3 length equals 16 residues. CDR1 and CDR2 (germline): SGHRS, YFSETQ.

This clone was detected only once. The CDR3 sequence: CASSPRRYEQYF. DNA of the CDR3: TGTGCCAGCAGCCCCCGCCGCTACGAGCAGTACTTC. The chain recombines TRBV11-3 with TRBJ2-7; D is ambiguous. The V end was cut by 5 bases, the J end by 3 bases, with 8 bases between. This CDR3 contains 12 residues. Germline V gene lookup returns CDR1 SGHNT and CDR2 YENEEA.

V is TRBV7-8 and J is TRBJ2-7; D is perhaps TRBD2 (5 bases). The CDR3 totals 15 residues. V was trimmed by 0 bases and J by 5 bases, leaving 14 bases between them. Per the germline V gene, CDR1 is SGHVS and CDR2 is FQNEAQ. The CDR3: CASSLARTARDEQYF. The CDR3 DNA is TGTGCCAGCAGCTTAGCTCGGACTGCCCGTGACGAGCAGTACTTC.

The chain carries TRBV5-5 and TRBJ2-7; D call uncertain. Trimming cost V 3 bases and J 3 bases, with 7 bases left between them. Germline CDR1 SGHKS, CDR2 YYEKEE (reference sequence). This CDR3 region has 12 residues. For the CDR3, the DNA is TGTGCCAGCAGCTACCCGAACTACGAGCAGTACTTC. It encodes CASSYPNYEQYF.

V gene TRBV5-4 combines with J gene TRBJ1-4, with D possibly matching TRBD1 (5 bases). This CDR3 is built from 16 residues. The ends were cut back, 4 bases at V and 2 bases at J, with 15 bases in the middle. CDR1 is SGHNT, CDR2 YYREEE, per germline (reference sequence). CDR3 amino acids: CASSRAVGGTNEKLFF. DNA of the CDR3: TGTGCCAGCAGCCGCGCCGTTGGGGGGACTAATGAAAAACTGTTTTTT.

The CDR3 region is CASSLGSGVTYEQYF. In DNA, the CDR3 is TGCGCCAGCAGCCTAGGTAGCGGGGTCACCTACGAGCAGTACTTC. The chain links TRBV4-1 to TRBJ2-7; 8 nucleotides agree with TRBD2. The CDR3 contains 15 residues. V dropped 4 bases and J dropped 2; count of bases not matched to a gene: 7. Germline-derived CDR1 and CDR2 are MGHRA and YSYEKL.

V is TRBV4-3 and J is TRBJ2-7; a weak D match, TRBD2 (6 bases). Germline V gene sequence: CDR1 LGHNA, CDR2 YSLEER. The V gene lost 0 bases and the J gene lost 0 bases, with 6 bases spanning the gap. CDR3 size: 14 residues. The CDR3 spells CASSQEGGSYEQYF. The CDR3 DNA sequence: TGCGCCAGCAGCCAAGAGGGGGGCTCCTACGAGCAGTACTTC.

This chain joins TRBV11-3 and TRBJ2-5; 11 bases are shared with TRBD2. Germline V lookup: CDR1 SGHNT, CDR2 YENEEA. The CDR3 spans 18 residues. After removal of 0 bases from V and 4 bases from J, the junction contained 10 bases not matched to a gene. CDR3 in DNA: TGTGCCAGCAGCTTAGAGGGAGGGCTAGCGGGAGGCTCAGAGACCCAGTACTTC. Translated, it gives CASSLEGGLAGGSETQYF.

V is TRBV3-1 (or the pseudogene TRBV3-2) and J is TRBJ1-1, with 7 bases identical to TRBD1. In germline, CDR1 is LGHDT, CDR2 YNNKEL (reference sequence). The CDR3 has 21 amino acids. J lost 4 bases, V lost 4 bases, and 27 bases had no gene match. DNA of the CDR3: TGTGCCAGCAGCCGACGACAGGGTTTGGGGGGAGTTGTCGGAAAGGGCACTGAAGCTTTCTTT. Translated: CASSRRQGLGGVVGKGTEAFF.

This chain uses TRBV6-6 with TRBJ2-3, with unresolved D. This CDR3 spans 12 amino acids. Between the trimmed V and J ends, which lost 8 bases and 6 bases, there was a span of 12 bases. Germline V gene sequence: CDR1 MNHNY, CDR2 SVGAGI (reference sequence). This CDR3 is CASSPSRDTQYF. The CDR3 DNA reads TGTGCCAGCTCACCAAGCCGGGATACGCAGTATTTT.

The DNA of the CDR3 is TGTGCCAGCATTGGGGAGAACACCGGGGAGCTGTTTTTT. Encoded protein: CASIGENTGELFF. The chain has TRBV21-1 and TRBJ2-2. TRBV21-1 is recorded as a pseudogene. The CDR3 contains 13 residues.